This passage covers 17 T cell receptor beta chains from one sample sequenced in a study of cytomegalovirus exposure and HLA in healthy donors. Both 60 Vbeta primers and 13 Jbeta primers went into the PCR. Using immunoSEQ multiplex PCR, the repertoire was profiled, and TCRdb retains in-frame clones only, with some absent. The sample carries about 160,000 clones, roughly 78% recorded once. Sequenced: PBMCs. These TCRs come from a middle-aged man in good health and CMV-seropositive.

The chain has TRBV5-1 and TRBJ1-6, with D possibly TRBD1 on 5 matching bases. Germline loops: CDR1 SGHRS, CDR2 YFSETQ. CDR3 length: 14 amino acids. V was clipped by 3 bases and J by 7 bases, with 11 bases between them. CDR3 sequence reads: CASSSREGNSPLHF. CDR3 DNA: TGCGCCAGCAGCTCCAGGGAAGGGAATTCACCCCTCCACTTT. The entire variable domain, with the rest obtained from reference TRBV5-1 and TRBJ1-6, is as follows: KAGVTQTPRYLIKTRGQQVTLSCSPISGHRSVSWYQQTPGQGLQFLFEYFSETQRNKGNFPGRFSGRQFSNSRSEMNVSTLELGDSALYLCASSSREGNSPLHFGNGTRLTVT.

The gene calls are TRBV14 and TRBJ2-7, with a weak D call TRBD1 (6 bases). This CDR3 comprises 18 residues. V lost 0 bases to trimming and J lost 4 bases, with 22 bases between them. Germline CDR1 is SGHDN and CDR2 is FVKESK. The CDR3 here is CASSQDIAQQGSEYEQYF. In nucleotides, the CDR3 is TGTGCCAGCAGCCAAGATATCGCCCAGCAGGGGTCAGAGTACGAGCAGTACTTC.

This chain links TRBV9 with TRBJ1-2; TRBD1 is a possible D gene (5 bases). CDR3 length equals 15 residues. V lost 0 bases and J lost 0, with 9 bases in between. CDR1 SGDLS and CDR2 YYNGEE come from the germline V gene. The CDR3 loop is CASSVGGVANYGYTF. CDR3 bases: TGTGCCAGCAGCGTAGGGGGGGTAGCTAACTATGGCTACACCTTC. The full variable domain, rest sourced from reference TRBV9 and TRBJ1-2, is DSGVTQTPKHLITATGQRVTLRCSPRSGDLSVYWYQQSLDQGLQFLIQYYNGEERAKGNILERFSAQQFPDLHSELNLSSLELGDSALYFCASSVGGVANYGYTFGSGTRLTVV.

There are a few counts of this clone. This chain connects TRBV7-2 to TRBJ1-3; 7 bases map to TRBD1. With 5 bases clipped from V and 2 bases from J, the junction kept 3 bases outside the gene matches. The CDR3 consists of 14 residues. Germline values: CDR1 SGHTA, CDR2 FQGNSA. The CDR3 DNA is TGTGCCAGCAGCCTAGACAGGGCTGGAAACACCATATATTTT. The encoded protein is CASSLDRAGNTIYF. Drawing the rest from reference TRBV7-2 and TRBJ1-3, the complete variable domain is GAGVSQSPSNKVTEKGKDVELRCDPISGHTALYWYRQSLGQGLEFLIYFQGNSAPDKSGLPSDRFSAERTGGSVSTLTIQRTQQEDSAVYLCASSLDRAGNTIYFGEGSWLTVV.

The chain uses TRBV5-4 and TRBJ2-1; TRBD1 agrees at 11 bases. The CDR3 covers 15 residues. Germline V gene data show CDR1 as SGHNT and CDR2 as YYREEE (reference sequence). With V trimmed by 0 bases and J by 8 bases, 4 bases remained unmatched. CDR3 nucleotide sequence: TGTGCCAGCAGCTTGGCTGGGACAGGGGGGCATGAGCAGTTCTTC. Amino acid sequence: CASSLAGTGGHEQFF.

V and J are TRBV30 and TRBJ2-7; D possibly corresponds to TRBD1 (5 bases). This CDR3 contains 14 residues. V lost 1 base, J lost 3 bases, and 13 bases lay in between. In germline, CDR1 is GTSNPN, CDR2 SVGIG (reference sequence). This chain's CDR3 is CAWSDSGNRYEQYF. The CDR3 bases are TGTGCCTGGAGTGATTCAGGGAATCGCTACGAGCAGTACTTC.

V usage is TRBV19 and J usage is TRBJ1-1; 10 bases map to TRBD1. The V gene's germline CDR1 is LNHDA and CDR2 SQIVND (reference sequence). V shed 5 bases and J 3 bases; nucleotides not matched to a gene: 18. The CDR3 extends over 19 amino acids. CDR3 coding DNA: TGTGCCAGTAGTGCGACAGGGGGCGGATTGCGGATGATTTACACTGAAGCTTTCTTT. It yields the protein CASSATGGGLRMIYTEAFF.

This clone was counted between two and nine times. The chain recombines TRBV10-3 with TRBJ2-1; a weak D match, TRBD1 (6 bases). In germline, CDR1 is ENHRY, CDR2 SYGVKD. V was trimmed by 0 bases and J by 4 bases, leaving 7 bases between them. The CDR3 loop spans 14 amino acids. CDR3 protein: CAISESTGYNEQFF. CDR3 bases: TGTGCCATCAGTGAGTCTACAGGGTACAATGAGCAGTTCTTC.

The chain combines TRBV29-1 with TRBJ2-7; D is perhaps TRBD2 (5 bases). Trimming shortened V by 4 bases and J by 7 bases, and 14 bases separated the two germline ends. CDR1 is SQVTM, CDR2 ANQGSEA, per germline. CDR3 size: 12 residues. CDR3 DNA: TGCAGCGTTGGGTTGGGAGCTAGTGAGCAGTACTTC. Its protein is CSVGLGASEQYF.

The chain employs TRBV7-2 and TRBJ2-3; possible D gene TRBD1, 6 bases. The ends were cut back, 3 bases at V and 3 bases at J, with 13 bases in the middle. The V gene's germline CDR1 is SGHTA and CDR2 FQGNSA. There are 15 residues in the CDR3. CDR3 sequence: CASSFLDRGTDTQYF. The CDR3 region has the DNA TGTGCCAGCAGCTTCTTGGACAGAGGAACAGATACGCAGTATTTT.

The chain uses TRBV7-7 and TRBJ2-7; 7 bases are shared with TRBD1. The germline V gene has CDR1 SSHAT and CDR2 FNYEAQ (reference sequence). The CDR3 is 12 residues long. CDR3 nucleotide sequence: TGTGCGACCCTACAGGGGCGGGTCGAGCAGTACTTC. Its translation is CATLQGRVEQYF.

The genes are TRBV10-3 and TRBJ1-6; perhaps TRBD1 as D (6 bases). CDR3 size: 16 residues. With 6 bases removed from V and 0 bases from J, the gap between germline ends came to 12 bases. Germline values: CDR1 ENHRY, CDR2 SYGVKD. CDR3 nucleotide sequence: TGTGCCATCAGATCAGGGGTCGACTCCTATAATTCACCCCTCCACTTT. As protein: CAIRSGVDSYNSPLHF.

CDR3 region: CASSIDRDEQFF. DNA of the CDR3: TGTGCCAGTAGTATAGACAGGGATGAGCAGTTCTTC. This chain uses TRBV19 with TRBJ2-1, with D perhaps TRBD1 (5 bases). Trimming removed 0 bases at V and 8 bases at J, with 5 bases between. CDR1 and CDR2 (germline): LNHDA, SQIVND (reference sequence). This CDR3 contains 12 residues.

This clone was detected a few times. The rearrangement links TRBV4-3 to TRBJ2-3, with 7 bases matching TRBD2. The V and J ends lost 1 base and 2 bases, in that order; junction bases with no gene match: 15. The CDR3 runs 19 residues. Germline assignment: CDR1 LGHNA and CDR2 YSLEER. The CDR3 sequence: CASSQGSWVAGDPTDTQYF. The CDR3 DNA reads TGCGCCAGCAGCCAAGGGAGTTGGGTGGCGGGGGATCCCACAGATACGCAGTATTTT.

This chain joins TRBV27 and TRBJ1-6; D might be TRBD1 (6 bases). V was shortened by 3 bases and J by 7 bases, with 16 bases between the two germline ends. The CDR3 totals 16 residues. The germline CDR1 and CDR2 sequences are MNHEY and SMNVEV (reference sequence). CDR3 DNA: TGTGCCAGCAGTTTTGGGGGCGCATTCAAAAATTCACCCCTCCACTTT. The encoded protein is CASSFGGAFKNSPLHF.

The chain has TRBV6-5 and TRBJ1-1; D possibly corresponds to TRBD1 (5 bases). Germline values: CDR1 MNHEY, CDR2 SVGAGI. The CDR3 covers 13 residues. V gave up 2 bases and J gave up 5 bases, with 9 bases separating them. This chain's CDR3 is CASSYMEGTEAFF. For the CDR3, the DNA is TGTGCCAGCAGTTACATGGAGGGGACTGAAGCTTTCTTT.

The J gene is TRBJ1-6, the V gene TRBV19; TRBD1 matches at 9 bases. The CDR3 has 14 amino acids. Germline lookup yields CDR1 LNHDA and CDR2 SQIVND (reference sequence). With V trimmed by 3 bases and J by 10 bases, 4 bases remained unmatched. The CDR3 DNA reads as TGTGCCAGTAGTATGGGACAGGGCGAATCACCCCTCCACTTT. This codes for CASSMGQGESPLHF. Using reference TRBV19 and TRBJ1-6 for the parts outside the CDR3, the full variable domain is DGGITQSPKYLFRKEGQNVTLSCEQNLNHDAMYWYRQDPGQGLRLIYYSQIVNDFQKGDIAEGYSVSREKKESFPLTVTSAQKNPTAFYLCASSMGQGESPLHFGNGTRLTVT.